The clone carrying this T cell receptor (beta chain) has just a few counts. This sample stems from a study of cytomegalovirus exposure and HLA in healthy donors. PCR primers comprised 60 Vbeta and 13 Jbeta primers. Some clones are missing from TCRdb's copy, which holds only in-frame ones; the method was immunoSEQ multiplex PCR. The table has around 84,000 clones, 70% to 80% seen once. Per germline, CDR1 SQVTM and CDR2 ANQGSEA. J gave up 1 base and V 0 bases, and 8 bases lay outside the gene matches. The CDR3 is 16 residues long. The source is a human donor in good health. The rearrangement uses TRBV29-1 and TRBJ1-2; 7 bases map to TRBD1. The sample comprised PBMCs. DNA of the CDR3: TGCAGCGTTGAAGATCGAGGGGGCGCGGGTAACTATGGCTACACCTTC. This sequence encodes CSVEDRGGAGNYGYTF.